This T cell receptor (beta chain) was recorded in a study of blood T cell repertoires in COVID-19 (dated by TCRdb to 2019 to 2021). Concerning the study at large: Collaborator samples came from the United States, Italy and Spain and covered acute and convalescent phases of COVID-19. The repertoires were released in a freely available public database intended as a resource for research on the immune response to SARS-CoV-2. The dataset comprised deeply sampled blood TCRbeta repertoires from subjects exposed to, actively infected with, or recovered from COVID-19. The prospective study material was composed of cDNA or gDNA derived from T cells, B-cell-depleted T cells, or PBMCs. Samples came from the ongoing ImmuneRACE study (first 160 participants) plus 1,254 subjects from 6 global collaborators. Where available, HLA class I and class II types were taken from metadata supplied by the sample provider and were not determined by assay-based typing. A de-identified subject ID, COVID-19 status, age in years and sex were almost always included in the sample metadata. Findings and caveats that apply to the study as a whole: Clinical and demographic metadata were provided uncurated, with the amount varying by source and participant.

Turning to this clone: Its antigen is currently not known. There are no base qualities to consult, and no much larger clone falls within one base.

V and J lose 3 bases and 7 bases, and a span of 16 bases separates them. The CDR1 and CDR2 encoded by the germline V gene (reference sequence) are DFQATT and SNEGSKA. The CDR3, cysteine through phenylalanine, is 14 amino acids long. The kept DNA is CDR3 alone, 42 bases in frame from the first base. One collaborating source in Seattle enrolled patients while the patients were actively infected and followed the patients over time throughout the course of disease. The collaborating institutions used their own protocols to collect whole blood in K2EDTA tubes. Collaborator samples were shipped for TCRbeta analysis as frozen whole blood, isolated PBMCs, or DNA extracted from either sample type. TCRbeta CDR3 regions were amplified from genomic DNA using the immunoSEQ Assay, a bias-controlled multiplex PCR. For the original study's pipeline: The number of nucleated cells in each sample was estimated from the amplification of reference gene primers within the assay. Sequence reads were collapsed and filtered to measure the absolute abundance of every unique TCRbeta CDR3 rearrangement. For each sample, productive Simpson clonality was calculated as the square root of Simpson's diversity index over productive rearrangements. Imported from immuneACCESS, the table was reduced by TCRdb to in-frame sequences with V and J called. These copies leave out some clones; in studies compared against another copy, an unresolved V gene accounts for under half, and the cause of the remainder is not known. The DNA gave D and trimming, while V, J and clone size come from that table. In all, the sample holds some 390,000 clones, and 75% to 90% of those were seen once. The ten most abundant clones make up about 1.6% of the sample.

This sequence uses TRBV20-1 and TRBJ2-1; a weak D assignment points to TRBD2 (6 bases agree). This TCR was recovered from a woman in her thirties or forties with COVID-19, enrolled during active disease. Sequenced: peripheral blood. The CDR3 reads CSASPLAGTNEQFF. The nucleotide sequence is given as TGCAGTGCTAGTCCCCTAGCTGGGACTAATGAGCAGTTCTTC.